Each of the 22 T cell receptor beta chains below was sequenced from the same sample in a study of vaccination effects on CD4 cells after COVID-19. For these TCRs, the target antigens are not known. Cultured cells yielded isolated CD4+ T cells after more than nine days. Assay used: immunoSEQ multiplex PCR; TCRdb lists only in-frame clones, some missing. The repertoire includes some 30,000 clones, approximately 70% of them detected once, and about 3.8% sits in the top ten. The specimen was CD4+ T cells from PBMCs cultured without peptide, collected before COVID-19 vaccination. These receptors were collected from a human donor who received a COVID-19 vaccine.

This clone was detected a few times. The chain is built from TRBV2 and TRBJ2-3; D remains unclear. CDR1 SNHLY and CDR2 FYNNEI come from the germline V gene. CDR3 length: 13 amino acids. The germline V and J ends were trimmed by 10 bases and 2 bases, with 13 bases remaining between them. In DNA form, the CDR3 reads TGTGCCACTCAGACTCCTTTCACAGATACGCAGTATTTT. This gives the protein CATQTPFTDTQYF.

This clone was seen a single time. The chain has TRBV4-1 and TRBJ2-1; maybe TRBD2 (6 bases). CDR1 and CDR2 from the germline V gene are MGHRA and YSYEKL. V lost 7 bases and J lost 6, with 28 bases in between. The CDR3 is 18 amino acids. This CDR3 is CASMTGIFAGPGVNEQFF. The CDR3 DNA is TGCGCCAGCATGACCGGAATTTTTGCGGGACCCGGGGTCAATGAGCAGTTCTTC.

The chain links TRBV18 to TRBJ2-5; D is tentatively TRBD1 or TRBD2 (6 bases each). Per germline, CDR1 KGHSH and CDR2 LQKENI. The CDR3 covers 15 residues. V shed 5 bases and J shed 0 bases, with 13 bases lying between them. Written as DNA, the CDR3 is TGTGCCAGCTCAACGGGGGACACGTACCAAGAGACCCAGTACTTC. Translated: CASSTGDTYQETQYF.

The chain couples TRBV12-3 or TRBV12-4 to TRBJ1-1; the D gene is possibly TRBD1 (5 bases). Trimming took off 8 bases at V and 1 base at J, with 11 bases between the two ends. The CDR3 extends over 13 amino acids. This CDR3 is CASAGTANTEAFF. The CDR3 DNA sequence: TGTGCCAGCGCCGGGACGGCGAACACTGAAGCTTTCTTT.

The DNA for the CDR3 is TGTGCCAGCAGCTCCCCCCCCGGGGGGTCCAACACCGGGGAGCTGTTTTTT. Protein sequence: CASSSPPGGSNTGELFF. The J gene is TRBJ2-2, the V gene TRBV7-7; TRBD2 matches 7 bases. Germline CDR1 and CDR2: SSHAT and FNYEAQ (reference sequence). This CDR3 is built from 17 residues. The trim removed 4 bases at V and 2 bases at J, leaving 10 bases unmatched.

The rearrangement joins TRBV10-3 to TRBJ1-2; D unclear. This CDR3 has 12 residues. The germline CDR1 and CDR2 sequences are ENHRY and SYGVKD. Trimming cost V 3 bases and J 2 bases, with 4 bases left between them. CDR3 amino acids: CAISERNYGYTF. The CDR3 DNA reads as TGTGCCATCAGTGAACGGAACTATGGCTACACCTTC.

This clone was counted a few times. This sequence joins TRBV18 and TRBJ2-7; D not certain. This CDR3 is 14 amino acids long. The germline V gene has CDR1 KGHSH and CDR2 LQKENI. V lost 2 bases, J lost 0 bases, and 8 bases lay in between. The CDR3 is CASSPRPDSYEQYF. In nucleotides, the CDR3 is TGTGCCAGCTCACCAAGACCCGACTCCTACGAGCAGTACTTC.

V usage is TRBV4-1 and J usage is TRBJ2-2, with 14 positions matching TRBD2. The CDR3 totals 17 residues. V lost 1 base, J lost 7 bases, and 5 bases stayed unmatched. CDR1 is MGHRA and CDR2 is YSYEKL in the germline V gene. This CDR3 reads CASSQGGLAGAGGELFF. The CDR3 bases are TGCGCCAGCAGCCAAGGGGGACTAGCGGGAGCGGGCGGGGAGCTGTTTTTT.

The chain is built from TRBV3-1 (or the pseudogene TRBV3-2) and TRBJ2-5; 9 positions agree with TRBD2. The V and J ends lost 0 bases and 4 bases, in that order; junction bases with no gene match: 9. The CDR3 runs to 17 residues. Germline V gives CDR1 LGHDT, CDR2 YNNKEL (reference sequence). Here the CDR3 DNA reads TGTGCCAGCAGCCAAGAGGTAATAGCGGGAGTATTAGAGACCCAGTACTTC. Translation: CASSQEVIAGVLETQYF.

The chain uses TRBV6-1 and TRBJ1-2; D is unresolved. Germline-derived CDR1 and CDR2 are MNHNS and SASEGT. V was shortened by 0 bases and J by 4 bases, with 9 bases between the two germline ends. There are 14 residues in the CDR3. The CDR3 coding sequence is TGTGCCAGCAGTGAAGCAGGCCTGATCTATGGCTACACCTTC. The encoded protein is CASSEAGLIYGYTF.

The genes are TRBV15 and TRBJ1-2; D ambiguous. V dropped 3 bases and J dropped 6 bases, with 11 bases sitting between them. This CDR3 is built from 13 residues. Germline-derived CDR1 and CDR2 are LNHNV and YYDKDF (reference sequence). CDR3 nucleotides: TGTGCCACCAGCAGTGCGGCAGAAGATGGCTACACCTTC. Translating it yields CATSSAAEDGYTF.

Only one count was recorded for this clone. The chain has TRBV7-2 and TRBJ1-5, with D unresolved. Germline values: CDR1 SGHTA, CDR2 FQGNSA. With 4 bases removed from V and 6 bases from J, the gap between germline ends came to 16 bases. The CDR3 has 15 amino acids. The CDR3 bases are TGTGCCAGCAGCTGGCAAGACGGGGTTTTTCAGCCCCAGCATTTT. Translating it yields CASSWQDGVFQPQHF.

The rearrangement joins TRBV11-3 to TRBJ2-1; a possible D gene is TRBD2 (6 bases). CDR3 length: 15 residues. V lost 4 bases and J 4 bases, leaving 14 bases between the germline ends. Looked up from germline, CDR1 is SGHNT and CDR2 is YENEEA. CDR3 region: CASSSGTPPYNEQFF. CDR3 nucleotide sequence: TGTGCCAGCAGCTCCGGGACTCCGCCTTACAATGAGCAGTTCTTC.

The chain is built from TRBV5-6 and TRBJ1-3; tentatively, D is TRBD1 (6 bases). Germline CDR1 and CDR2: SGHDT and YYEEEE. The germline V and J ends were trimmed by 3 bases and 0 bases, with 19 bases remaining between them. This CDR3 contains 18 residues. DNA for the CDR3: TGTGCCAGCAGCTCGAGGGGGGGGCGGTTCGCCTCTGGAAACACCATATATTTT. Translating gives CASSSRGGRFASGNTIYF.

The CDR3 DNA is TGTGCCAGCTCACCCTCTAGAACCAGCTCTGGGGCCAACGTCCTGACTTTC. Its protein is CASSPSRTSSGANVLTF. The V and J genes are TRBV18 and TRBJ2-6, with D unresolved. The V end lost 3 bases, the J end lost 0 bases, and 12 bases lay between the germline ends. This CDR3 region has 17 residues. Germline V gene lookup returns CDR1 KGHSH and CDR2 LQKENI. Combining the CDR3 with reference TRBV18 and TRBJ2-6 gives the whole variable domain NAGVMQNPRHLVRRRGQEARLRCSPMKGHSHVYWYRQLPEEGLKFMVYLQKENIIDESGMPKERFSAEFPKEGPSILRIQQVVRGDSAAYFCASSPSRTSSGANVLTFGAGSRLTVL.

The chain carries TRBV30 and TRBJ2-7; D is perhaps TRBD1 (5 bases). This CDR3 has 12 residues. CDR1 is GTSNPN and CDR2 is SVGIG in the germline V gene (reference sequence). The V and J ends lost 1 base and 3 bases respectively, with 7 bases between them. CDR3 in amino acids: CAWSGQFYEQYF. CDR3 DNA sequence: TGTGCCTGGAGTGGACAGTTCTACGAGCAGTACTTC. Full variable domain (remainder filled in from reference TRBV30 and TRBJ2-7): SQTIHQWPATLVQPVGSPLSLECTVEGTSNPNLYWYRQAAGRGLQLLFYSVGIGQISSEVPQNLSASRPQDRQFILSSKKLLLSDSGFYLCAWSGQFYEQYFGPGTRLTVT.

This clone was observed once. Written as DNA, the CDR3 is TGCGCCAGCAGCCAAGTCTGGAACAGACTCCAAGAGACCCAGTACTTC. It encodes CASSQVWNRLQETQYF. The chain links TRBV4-1 to TRBJ2-5; no firm D call. CDR3 length: 16 amino acids. Germline V lookup: CDR1 MGHRA, CDR2 YSYEKL. The V end was cut by 1 base, the J end by 1 base, with 13 bases between.

This clone has more than one count but fewer than ten. The chain recombines TRBV3-1 (or the pseudogene TRBV3-2) with TRBJ1-1; TRBD1 might be the D (6 bases). Germline V gene sequence: CDR1 LGHDT, CDR2 YNNKEL (reference sequence). Trimming shortened V by 4 bases and J by 6 bases, and 12 bases separated the two germline ends. The CDR3 runs to 13 residues. The CDR3 reads CASSLTGIPEAFF. DNA of the CDR3: TGTGCCAGCAGCCTTACAGGGATCCCTGAAGCTTTCTTT.

This clone was recorded once. The chain carries TRBV3-1 (or the pseudogene TRBV3-2) and TRBJ2-2; TRBD2 might be the D (6 bases). The CDR3 is 16 amino acids. V gave up 0 bases and J gave up 5 bases, with 13 bases separating them. Germline V lookup: CDR1 LGHDT, CDR2 YNNKEL (reference sequence). The CDR3 bases are TGTGCCAGCAGCCAAGATAGTTTACGGGGGACCGGGGAGCTGTTTTTT. It encodes CASSQDSLRGTGELFF.

The chain joins TRBV19 to TRBJ1-6; D gene ambiguous. The ends were cut back, 3 bases at V and 6 bases at J, with 15 bases in the middle. Germline V gene lookup returns CDR1 LNHDA and CDR2 SQIVND (reference sequence). The CDR3 totals 16 residues. The CDR3 reads CASSIPGNNINSPLHF. The CDR3 coding sequence is TGTGCCAGTAGTATCCCGGGGAACAACATTAATTCACCCCTCCACTTT.

The chain couples TRBV10-1 to TRBJ1-1; D unclear. CDR3 length equals 13 residues. Germline values: CDR1 WNHNN, CDR2 SYGVQD (reference sequence). Between the trimmed V and J ends, which lost 4 bases and 1 base, there was a span of 7 bases. The CDR3, as DNA: TGCGCCAGCAGTGCTGGAGGGAACACTGAAGCTTTCTTT. Protein sequence: CASSAGGNTEAFF.

The V gene is TRBV18, the J gene TRBJ2-6; D is uncertain. V gave up 3 bases and J gave up 0 bases, with 6 bases separating them. The germline gives CDR1 KGHSH, CDR2 LQKENI. The length of the CDR3 is 15 residues. CDR3 DNA sequence: TGTGCCAGCTCACCGGGTGTCTCTGGGGCCAACGTCCTGACTTTC. Its translation: CASSPGVSGANVLTF. The full variable domain, rest sourced from reference TRBV18 and TRBJ2-6, is NAGVMQNPRHLVRRRGQEARLRCSPMKGHSHVYWYRQLPEEGLKFMVYLQKENIIDESGMPKERFSAEFPKEGPSILRIQQVVRGDSAAYFCASSPGVSGANVLTFGAGSRLTVL.